This note documents a single TCR beta chain sequence. Germline V gene data show CDR1 as SGHTA and CDR2 as FQGNSA. The V end was cut by 1 base, the J end by 2 bases, with 8 bases between. This CDR3 is 14 amino acids long. This sample is drawn from a study of blood T cell repertoires in COVID-19. Across the whole study: Spain, Italy and the United States supplied samples that represented acute and convalescent COVID-19. The analysed material was cDNA or gDNA that came from T cells, B-cell-depleted T cells, or PBMCs.

Per the study methods: The assay estimated nucleated cells by amplifying reference gene primers. Sequenced by immunoSEQ multiplex PCR; TCRdb stores in-frame clones only, minus some. The DNA was the basis for D and trimming; V, J and clone size are from that table. The table includes some 150,000 clones, approximately 82% detected once. The chain recombines TRBV7-2 with TRBJ1-2, with D unclear. The sample taken for sequencing was peripheral blood. The origin of this receptor is a woman between 45 and 65 years old in a cohort sampled during active or convalescent COVID-19. CDR3 bases: TGTGCCAGCAGCTTAGGGGCGGGGAACTATGGCTACACCTTC. Translation gives CASSLGAGNYGYTF.